This T cell receptor (beta chain) was found in a study of blood T cell repertoires in COVID-19. Across the whole study: Sites across the United States, Italy and Spain contributed samples from acute and convalescent COVID-19. Sources were T cells, B-cell-depleted T cells, or PBMCs; the material itself was cDNA or gDNA.

The V gene lost 3 bases and the J gene lost 0 bases, with 7 bases spanning the gap. The CDR3 loop spans 13 amino acids. CDR1 is SGHNT, CDR2 YYREEE, per germline (reference sequence). Clones were sequenced by immunoSEQ multiplex PCR, and TCRdb holds only the in-frame ones, with some missing. The sample includes fewer than 200,000 clones, about 87% seen only once; the top ten take around 12%. The sample consisted of peripheral blood. The chain uses TRBV5-4 and TRBJ2-7; D is ambiguous. The receptor comes from a woman in her seventies with COVID-19, enrolled during active disease. CDR3 DNA: TGTGCCAGCAGCTCCCTAAGCTCCTACGAGCAGTACTTC. Protein product: CASSSLSSYEQYF.